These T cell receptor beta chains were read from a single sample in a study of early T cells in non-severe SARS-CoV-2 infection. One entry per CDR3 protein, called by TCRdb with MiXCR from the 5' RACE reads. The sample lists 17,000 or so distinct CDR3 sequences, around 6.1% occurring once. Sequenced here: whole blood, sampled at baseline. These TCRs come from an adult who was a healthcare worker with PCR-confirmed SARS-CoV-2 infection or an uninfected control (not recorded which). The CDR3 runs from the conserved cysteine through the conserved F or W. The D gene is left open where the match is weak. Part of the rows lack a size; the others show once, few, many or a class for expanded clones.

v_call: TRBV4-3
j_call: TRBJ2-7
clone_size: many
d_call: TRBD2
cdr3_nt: TGCGCCAGCAGCCAAGACCCTCCCCCAACTAGCGGGGGGCTCTCCTACGAGCAGTACTTC
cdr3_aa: CASSQDPPPTSGGLSYEQYF

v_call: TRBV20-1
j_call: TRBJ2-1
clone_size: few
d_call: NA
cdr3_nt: TGCAGTGCTAGAGATAATGGCGGGGCTTTAAATGAGCAGTTCTTC
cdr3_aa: CSARDNGGALNEQFF

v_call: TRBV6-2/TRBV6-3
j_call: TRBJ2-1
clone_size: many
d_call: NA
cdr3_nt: TGTGCCAGCACCATAGGGGGTTATGAGCAGTTCTTC
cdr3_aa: CASTIGGYEQFF

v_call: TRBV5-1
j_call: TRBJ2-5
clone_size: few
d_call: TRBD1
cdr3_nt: TGCGCCAGCAGCTTCACAGGGGGCGAGGAGACCCAGTACTTC
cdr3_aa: CASSFTGGEETQYF

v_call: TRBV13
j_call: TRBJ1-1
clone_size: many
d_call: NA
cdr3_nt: TGTGCCAGCAGCTTAGTGGTAACGGGCAACATGAACACTGAAGCTTTCTTT
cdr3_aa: CASSLVVTGNMNTEAFF

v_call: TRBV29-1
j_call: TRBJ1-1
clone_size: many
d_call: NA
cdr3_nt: TGCAGCGCCATAGAAGAGGGTTCCGAAGCTTTCTTT
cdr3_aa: CSAIEEGSEAFF

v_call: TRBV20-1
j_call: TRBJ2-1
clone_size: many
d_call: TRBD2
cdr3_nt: TGCAGTGCGCCCCTAGCGGGGGTATACAATGAGCAGTTCTTC
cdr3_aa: CSAPLAGVYNEQFF

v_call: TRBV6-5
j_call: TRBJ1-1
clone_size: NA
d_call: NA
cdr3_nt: TGTGCCAGCAGTTACAACTTGGACACTGAAGCTTTCTTT
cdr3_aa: CASSYNLDTEAFF

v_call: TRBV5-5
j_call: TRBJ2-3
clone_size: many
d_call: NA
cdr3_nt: TGTGCCAGCAGCTTAACAATCCTCGACAGGAGCACAGATACGCAGTATTTT
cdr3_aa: CASSLTILDRSTDTQYF

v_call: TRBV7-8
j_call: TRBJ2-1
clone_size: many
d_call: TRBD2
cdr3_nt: TGTGCCAGCAGCCCCGTAGTGGCTAGCGGGGTTAATGAGCAGTTCTTC
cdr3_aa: CASSPVVASGVNEQFF

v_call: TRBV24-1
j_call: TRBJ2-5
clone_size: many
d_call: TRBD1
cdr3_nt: TGTGCCACCGCGACCGGACAGGGCATACAAGAGACCCAGTACTTC
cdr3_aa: CATATGQGIQETQYF

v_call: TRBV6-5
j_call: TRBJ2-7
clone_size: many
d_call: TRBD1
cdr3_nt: TGTGCCAGCAGACGCCAACAGGGGACCGGCGAGCAGTACTTC
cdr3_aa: CASRRQQGTGEQYF

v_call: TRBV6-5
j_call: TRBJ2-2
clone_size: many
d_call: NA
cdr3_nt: TGTGCCAGCAGCCGGGGGTCTTGGGCCGGGGAGCTGTTTTTT
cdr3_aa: CASSRGSWAGELFF

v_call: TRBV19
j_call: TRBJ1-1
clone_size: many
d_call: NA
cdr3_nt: TGTGCCAGTAGTATCCCCCACGGCCTCTACACTGAAGCTTTCTTT
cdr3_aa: CASSIPHGLYTEAFF

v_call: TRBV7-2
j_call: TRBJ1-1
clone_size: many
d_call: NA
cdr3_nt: TGTGCCAGCAGTTCCCCAGGGTTCGAGGGCCAACCTAGGACTGAAGCTTTCTTT
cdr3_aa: CASSSPGFEGQPRTEAFF

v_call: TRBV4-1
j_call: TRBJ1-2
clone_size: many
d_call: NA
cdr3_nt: TGCGCCAGCAGCCAAGAGGGAGGGGGTGGCTATGGCTACACCTTC
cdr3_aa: CASSQEGGGGYGYTF

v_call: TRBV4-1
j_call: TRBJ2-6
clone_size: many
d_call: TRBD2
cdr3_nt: TGCGCCAGCAGCCAAGGAACTAGCGCTTCTGGGGCCAACGTCCTGACTTTC
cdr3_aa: CASSQGTSASGANVLTF

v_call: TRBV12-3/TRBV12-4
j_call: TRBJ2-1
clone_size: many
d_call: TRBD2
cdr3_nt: TGTGCCAGCAGTTTAACTTTTGGACTAGCGGGGGGGGACAAGACCTACAATGAGCAGTTCTTC
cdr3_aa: CASSLTFGLAGGDKTYNEQFF

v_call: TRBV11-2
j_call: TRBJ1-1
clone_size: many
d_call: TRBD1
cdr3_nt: TGTGCCAGCAGCTCGCTACAGGGGAGGACTGAAGCTTTCTTT
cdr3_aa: CASSSLQGRTEAFF

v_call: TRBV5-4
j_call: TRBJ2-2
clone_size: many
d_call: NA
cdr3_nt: TGTGCCAGCAGCTTGGTTGCCAGCGGGGAGCTGTTTTTT
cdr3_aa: CASSLVASGELFF

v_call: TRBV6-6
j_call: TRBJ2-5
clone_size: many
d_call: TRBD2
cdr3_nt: TGTGCCAGCAGTTACCCGAGGACTAGCGGGGGCGAGACCCAGTACTTC
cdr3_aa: CASSYPRTSGGETQYF

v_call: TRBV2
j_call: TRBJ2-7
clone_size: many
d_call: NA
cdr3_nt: TGTGCCAGCGAGACAGGCTACGAGCAGTACTTC
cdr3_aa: CASETGYEQYF

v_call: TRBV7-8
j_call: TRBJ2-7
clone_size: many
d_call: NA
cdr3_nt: TGTGCCAGCAGCTCCGGGCTATCCTACGAGCAGTACTTC
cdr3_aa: CASSSGLSYEQYF

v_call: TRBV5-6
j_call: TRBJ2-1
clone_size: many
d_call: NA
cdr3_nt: TGTGCCAGCAGCTTGGACGTGGCACCGCAGTTCTTC
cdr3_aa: CASSLDVAPQFF

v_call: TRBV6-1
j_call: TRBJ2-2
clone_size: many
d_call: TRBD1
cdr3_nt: TGTGCCAGCAGTGACAGGGCTTCCGGGACAGGGGCGAACACCGGGGAGCTGTTTTTT
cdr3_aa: CASSDRASGTGANTGELFF

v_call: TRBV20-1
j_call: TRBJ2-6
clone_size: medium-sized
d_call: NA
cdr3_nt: TGCAGTGCTGTCGGCTCTGGGGCCAACGTCCTGACTTTC
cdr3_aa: CSAVGSGANVLTF

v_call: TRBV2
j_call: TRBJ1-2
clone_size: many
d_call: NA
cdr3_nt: TGTGCCAGCAGTCCCGATTACCCGGGACGGACAGCTAACTATGGCTACACCTTC
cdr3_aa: CASSPDYPGRTANYGYTF

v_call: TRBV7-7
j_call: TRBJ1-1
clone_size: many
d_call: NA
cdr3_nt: TGTGCCAGCAGCTTCCAGGAGAACACTGAAGCTTTCTTT
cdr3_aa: CASSFQENTEAFF

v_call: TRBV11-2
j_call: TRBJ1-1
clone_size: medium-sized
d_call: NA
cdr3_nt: TGTGCCAGCAGCTTAGTAGGAATCGACACTGAAGCTTTCTTT
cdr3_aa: CASSLVGIDTEAFF

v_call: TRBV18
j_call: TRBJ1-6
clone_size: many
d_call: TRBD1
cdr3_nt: TGTGCCAGCTCATCTACAGGACAGGGGCTTATCGGTTCACCCCTCCACTTT
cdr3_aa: CASSSTGQGLIGSPLHF

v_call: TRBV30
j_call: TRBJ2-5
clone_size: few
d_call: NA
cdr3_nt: TGTGCCTGGAGTGTAAGACAGCAAGAGACCCAGTACTTC
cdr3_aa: CAWSVRQQETQYF

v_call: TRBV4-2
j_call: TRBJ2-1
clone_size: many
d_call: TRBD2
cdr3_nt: TGTGCCAGCAGCCACATGCGGGGGAGCGGGGGGAAAAATGAGCAGTTCTTC
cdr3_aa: CASSHMRGSGGKNEQFF

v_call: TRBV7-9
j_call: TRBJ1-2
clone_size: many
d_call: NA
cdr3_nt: TGTGCCAGCAGCCAGGTCTGGGACCGAATTGTCTATGGCTACACCTTC
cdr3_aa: CASSQVWDRIVYGYTF

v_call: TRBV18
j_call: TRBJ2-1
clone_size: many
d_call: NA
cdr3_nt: TGTGCCAGCTCACCACCAGGGGAGCGTACCTACAATGAGCAGTTCTTC
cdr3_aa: CASSPPGERTYNEQFF

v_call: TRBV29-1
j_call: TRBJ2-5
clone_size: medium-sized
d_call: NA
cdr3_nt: TGCAGCGTTGAAGATCCAGCAGGGGGGGAGACCCAGTACTTC
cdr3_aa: CSVEDPAGGETQYF

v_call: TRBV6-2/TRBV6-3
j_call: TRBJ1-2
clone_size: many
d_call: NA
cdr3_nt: TGTGCCAGCAGAAGCTTCGCCTTTCAGAACGAGGGAAGCTACACCTTC
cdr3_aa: CASRSFAFQNEGSYTF

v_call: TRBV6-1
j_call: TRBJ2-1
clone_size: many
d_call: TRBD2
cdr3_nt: TGTGCCAGCAGTGTGGGACGGGGGGAAGGGTCCTACAATGAGCAGTTCTTC
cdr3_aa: CASSVGRGEGSYNEQFF

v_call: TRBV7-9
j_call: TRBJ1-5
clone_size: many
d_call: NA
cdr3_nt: TGTGCCAGCAGCCCCCAGACAGTTCTGGGCAATCAGCCCCAGCATTTT
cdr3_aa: CASSPQTVLGNQPQHF

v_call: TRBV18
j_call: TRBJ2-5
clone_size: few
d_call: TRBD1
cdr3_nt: TGTGCCAGCTCACCATTGAGGGGGCCCCAAGAGACCCAGTACTTC
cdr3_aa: CASSPLRGPQETQYF

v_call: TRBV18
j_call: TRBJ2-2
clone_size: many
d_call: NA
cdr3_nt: TGTGCCAGCTCACCACTCGGGAGACAGGGCCCTCCGTACACCGGGGAGCTGTTTTTT
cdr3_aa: CASSPLGRQGPPYTGELFF

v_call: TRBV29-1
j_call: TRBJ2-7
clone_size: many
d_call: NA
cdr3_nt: TGCAGCGTTGAGCGACGGGGAAGCAAATACGAGCAGTACTTC
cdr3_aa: CSVERRGSKYEQYF

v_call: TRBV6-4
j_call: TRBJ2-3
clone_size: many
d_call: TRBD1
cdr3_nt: TGTGCCAGCAGTGATGGGACCGACAGGGCACCGCAGTATTTT
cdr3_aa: CASSDGTDRAPQYF

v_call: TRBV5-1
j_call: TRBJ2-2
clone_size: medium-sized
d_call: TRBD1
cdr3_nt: TGCGCCAGCAGCTTGGCGAACCGGGACAGGGGCCCGCTGAGGACCGGGGAGCTGTTTTTT
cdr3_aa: CASSLANRDRGPLRTGELFF

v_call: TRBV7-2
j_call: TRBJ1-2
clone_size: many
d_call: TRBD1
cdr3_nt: TGTGCCAGCAGCTTAGCGGGACAGGGAAGGAACTATGGCTACACCTTC
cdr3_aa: CASSLAGQGRNYGYTF